The 16 T cell receptor beta chains below come from one sample, sequenced in a study of PD-1 blockade in classical Hodgkin lymphoma. The table came from immunoSEQ multiplex PCR; TCRdb's copy has only in-frame clones and leaves some out. Counted here are 15,000 to 20,000 clones, over 80% occurring once; the ten biggest clones make up about a quarter. With no exception, relapse followed autologous stem cell transplantation in all patients, and brentuximab vedotin exposure varied. The material was peripheral blood mononuclear cells (PBMCs), obtained at baseline. Receptor source: a human donor with classical Hodgkin lymphoma.

This rearrangement joins TRBV29-1 to TRBJ2-3; D uncertain. This CDR3 is 12 amino acids long. V gave up 4 bases and J gave up 6 bases, with 11 bases separating them. From germline, CDR1 is SQVTM and CDR2 ANQGSEA. As DNA, the CDR3 is TGCAGCGTTGCCCGGATGGCGGATACGCAGTATTTT. Its protein product is CSVARMADTQYF.

This clone was counted a single time. V usage is TRBV5-1 and J usage is TRBJ2-1, with 8 bases matching TRBD1. Germline V gene sequence: CDR1 SGHRS, CDR2 YFSETQ. This CDR3 spans 16 amino acids. Germline trimming cut 3 bases from V and 1 base from J; bases unmatched to any gene: 6. The CDR3 sequence is CASSSTGDSSYNEQFF. For the CDR3, the DNA is TGCGCCAGCAGCTCGACAGGGGATTCTTCCTACAATGAGCAGTTCTTC.

The chain combines TRBV7-8 with TRBJ1-1, with unresolved D. The CDR3 loop spans 12 amino acids. Trimming pared 4 bases from V and 5 bases from J, leaving 8 bases between. Germline loops: CDR1 SGHVS, CDR2 FQNEAQ. The CDR3 DNA sequence: TGTGCCAGCAGCTACGGGCGAACTGAAGCTTTCTTT. It specifies CASSYGRTEAFF. The variable domain in full, with the rest retrieved from reference TRBV7-8 and TRBJ1-1, is GAGVSQSPRYKVAKRGQDVALRCDPISGHVSLFWYQQALGQGPEFLTYFQNEAQLDKSGLPSDRFFAERPEGSVSTLKIQRTQQEDSAVYLCASSYGRTEAFFGQGTRLTVV.

The V gene is TRBV5-1, the J gene TRBJ2-5, with D possibly being TRBD1 or TRBD2 (5 bases each). Trimming stripped 3 bases from V and 3 bases from J, with 9 bases between. Germline-derived CDR1 and CDR2 are SGHRS and YFSETQ. CDR3 length: 13 amino acids. The CDR3 loop is CASSSGTKETQYF. The CDR3, as DNA: TGCGCCAGCAGCTCCGGGACCAAAGAGACCCAGTACTTC.

The V and J genes are TRBV4-2 and TRBJ1-1; 9 bases are a match to TRBD1. Germline CDR1 LGHNA, CDR2 YNFKEQ. J was trimmed by 8 bases and V by 0 bases; bases with no gene match: 7. This CDR3 spans 15 amino acids. The CDR3 protein is CASSQERGQGPEAFF. Here the CDR3 DNA reads TGTGCCAGCAGCCAAGAAAGGGGACAGGGACCAGAAGCTTTCTTT.

This clone was found a few times. This sequence joins TRBV23-1 and TRBJ2-7; the D is unclear. TRBV23-1 falls under the ORF class, with uncertain function. This CDR3 region has 18 residues. Trimming removed 0 bases from V and 0 bases from J, with 18 bases in between. CDR3 sequence reads: CASSQSISWALSSYEQYF. CDR3 nucleotides: TGCGCCAGCAGTCAATCGATTTCCTGGGCCCTCAGCTCCTACGAGCAGTACTTC.

The CDR3 nucleotides are TGTGCCAGCAGTCTTACTAGCGGGTACGGGGAGCTGTTTTTT. This encodes CASSLTSGYGELFF. The rearrangement joins TRBV6-5 to TRBJ2-2, with 9 bases matching TRBD2. The CDR3 is 14 amino acids. The germline V gene has CDR1 MNHEY and CDR2 SVGAGI. V lost 5 bases and J lost 7; bases outside the gene matches: 5.

V is TRBV2 and J is TRBJ1-1, with a possible D match to TRBD1 (5 bases). CDR1 and CDR2 from the germline V gene are SNHLY and FYNNEI. V lost 2 bases and J lost 1, with 8 bases in between. The CDR3 is 14 residues long. The CDR3 region has the DNA TGTGCCAGCAGTGAAATGGGGGGGAACACTGAAGCTTTCTTT. It translates to CASSEMGGNTEAFF.

This clone ranks as medium-sized. J is TRBJ1-3 and V is TRBV28, with a weak D call TRBD1 (5 bases). The CDR3 contains 15 residues. Germline V CDR1 and CDR2: MDHEN, SYDVKM. The ends were cut back, 6 bases at V and 0 bases at J, with 12 bases in the middle. In DNA, the CDR3 is TGTGCCAGCAGCCCGGACATTAGCTCTGGAAACACCATATATTTT. This codes for CASSPDISSGNTIYF.

In this sample, this clone turned up a few times. The chain links TRBV11-2 to TRBJ1-1; D is possibly TRBD1 (5 bases). CDR3 length: 14 residues. Germline V lookup: CDR1 SGHAT, CDR2 FQNNGV. V lost 5 bases and J lost 4, with 14 bases in between. CDR3: CASSLDVGGTEAFF. The CDR3 DNA reads as TGTGCCAGCAGCCTCGACGTGGGGGGCACTGAAGCTTTCTTT.

V gene TRBV9 combines with J gene TRBJ2-5; maybe TRBD2 (5 bases). Germline V gene sequence: CDR1 SGDLS, CDR2 YYNGEE. V was trimmed by 0 bases and J by 5 bases, leaving 11 bases between them. The CDR3 is 14 residues long. CDR3 DNA sequence: TGTGCCAGCAGCGTAGGCCCTAGCATGGAGACCCAGTACTTC. Protein sequence: CASSVGPSMETQYF.

This chain uses TRBV13 with TRBJ2-7; D gene uncertain. In germline, CDR1 is PRHDT, CDR2 FYEKMQ (reference sequence). This CDR3 spans 13 amino acids. The ends were cut back, 5 bases at V and 1 base at J, with 9 bases in the middle. The CDR3 sequence: CASSPQSSYEQYF. DNA of the CDR3: TGTGCCAGCAGCCCCCAATCGTCCTACGAGCAGTACTTC.

The chain joins TRBV4-2 to TRBJ1-3; D not resolved. The CDR3 covers 15 residues. Germline CDR1 is LGHNA and CDR2 is YNFKEQ. Trimming removed 0 bases from V and 1 base from J, with 7 bases in between. The CDR3 region has the DNA TGTGCCAGCAGCCAAGATTTAGGGTCTGGAAACACCATATATTTT. Translating gives CASSQDLGSGNTIYF.

The chain is built from TRBV5-6 and TRBJ2-6; D not certain. V lost 3 bases and J 6 bases, leaving 7 bases between the germline ends. CDR3 length: 13 residues. The V gene's germline CDR1 is SGHDT and CDR2 YYEEEE. The CDR3 bases are TGTGCCAGCAGCTCCTGGTTGGCCAACGTCCTGACTTTC. It translates to CASSSWLANVLTF.

DNA for the CDR3: TGTGCCAGCAGTGAAGCCCCCAAGCTCTCCTACGAGCAGTACTTC. It yields the protein CASSEAPKLSYEQYF. The chain uses TRBV6-1 and TRBJ2-7; D unresolved. Germline V gives CDR1 MNHNS, CDR2 SASEGT. The CDR3 has 15 amino acids. Trimming removed 0 bases at V and 0 bases at J, with 9 bases between.

This rearrangement joins TRBV7-9 to TRBJ1-4; D is undetermined. This CDR3 comprises 17 residues. The germline CDR1 and CDR2 sequences are SEHNR and FQNEAQ (reference sequence). Between the trimmed V and J ends, which lost 1 base and 0 bases, there was a span of 12 bases. The CDR3 here is CASSLGAGPATNEKLFF. In nucleotides, the CDR3 is TGTGCCAGCAGCTTAGGGGCAGGTCCCGCAACTAATGAAAAACTGTTTTTT.